A single sample gave rise to the 29 T cell receptor beta chains below, sequenced in a study of blood T cell repertoires in COVID-19. Here immunoSEQ multiplex PCR was the method, and the copy in TCRdb shows in-frame clones only, minus some. The sample has fewer than 200,000 clones; around four fifths are singletons. Input material: PBMCs or T cells enriched from blood (not recorded which). The receptors shown here come from a woman between 50 and 59 years old in a cohort exposed to, infected with or recovered from COVID-19 (not recorded which).

The gene calls are TRBV5-4 and TRBJ1-5, with a possible D match to TRBD1 (6 bases). Per germline, CDR1 SGHNT and CDR2 YYREEE (reference sequence). The V end was cut by 3 bases, the J end by 2 bases, with 9 bases between. This CDR3 has 14 residues. CDR3: CASSSGVGNQPQHF. The CDR3 DNA reads as TGTGCCAGCAGCTCAGGGGTGGGCAATCAGCCCCAGCATTTT.

The chain links TRBV28 to TRBJ1-2; 8 nucleotides line up with TRBD1. J was trimmed by 8 bases and V by 5 bases; bases with no gene match: 7. Germline-derived CDR1 and CDR2 are MDHEN and SYDVKM. This CDR3 spans 13 amino acids. The CDR3 nucleotides read TGTGCCAGCAGTCCTGACAGGGGCCGGGGCTACACCTTC. Translated, it gives CASSPDRGRGYTF.

V usage is TRBV7-2 and J usage is TRBJ2-3, with 8 bases identical to TRBD2. Germline lookup yields CDR1 SGHTA and CDR2 FQGNSA. The CDR3 loop spans 15 amino acids. The junction had 12 bases not matched to a gene; V was cut back by 5 bases and J by 8 bases. CDR3 amino acids: CASSREGLELITQYF. CDR3 in DNA: TGTGCCAGCAGCCGTGAGGGACTAGAGTTAATTACGCAGTATTTT.

The chain has TRBV27 and TRBJ2-7, with D maybe TRBD2 (7 bases). CDR1 and CDR2 from the germline V gene are MNHEY and SMNVEV (reference sequence). V lost 5 bases, J lost 1 base, and 15 bases lay in between. CDR3 length: 15 amino acids. CDR3 coding DNA: TGTGCCAGCAGTAACACGAGGGGGGGTTCCTACGAGCAGTACTTC. It codes for CASSNTRGGSYEQYF.

V gene TRBV12-3 or TRBV12-4 combines with J gene TRBJ2-1; the D gene is possibly TRBD2 (5 bases). Trimming cost V 5 bases and J 6 bases, with 8 bases left between them. CDR3 length equals 12 residues. The CDR3 loop reads CASSPSGNEQFF. CDR3 coding DNA: TGTGCCAGCAGTCCCAGCGGCAATGAGCAGTTCTTC.

The V and J genes are TRBV14 and TRBJ2-1, with TRBD2 matching 9 bases. This CDR3 has 17 amino acids. Germline V gene data show CDR1 as SGHDN and CDR2 as FVKESK. Germline trimming cut 0 bases from V and 4 bases from J; bases unmatched to any gene: 7. The CDR3 DNA reads TGTGCCAGCAGCCAAGACTTATTGACTAGCGGTTACAATGAGCAGTTCTTC. It translates to CASSQDLLTSGYNEQFF.

The J gene is TRBJ2-7, the V gene TRBV6-5; 8 bases agree with TRBD1. The J segment lost 5 bases and the V segment lost 7 bases, leaving 7 bases of the junction unmatched. The CDR3 sequence is 13 residues long. Germline CDR1 is MNHEY and CDR2 is SVGAGI. Here the CDR3 DNA reads TGTGCCAGCACTAGGACAGGGTTGAACGAGCAGTACTTC. Translation gives CASTRTGLNEQYF.

The V gene is TRBV10-3, the J gene TRBJ1-1; D is perhaps TRBD1 (6 bases). The CDR3 runs to 13 residues. Germline V gene sequence: CDR1 ENHRY, CDR2 SYGVKD. CDR3 amino acids: CANRVGENTEAFF. The CDR3, as DNA: TGTGCTAACAGGGTCGGGGAGAACACTGAAGCTTTCTTT.

The rearrangement uses TRBV5-1 and TRBJ1-1; tentatively, D is TRBD1 (6 bases). Germline CDR1 SGHRS, CDR2 YFSETQ. Deletions cut 7 bases from V and 7 bases from J, with 20 bases between. The CDR3 is 14 amino acids. The CDR3 bases are TGCGCCAGCGGCACAGGGTGGGGTGGACTTGAAGCTTTCTTT. Translating gives CASGTGWGGLEAFF.

This chain joins TRBV7-9 and TRBJ2-7; the match to TRBD1 covers 7 bases. The CDR3 has 15 amino acids. The trim removed 1 base at V and 2 bases at J, leaving 5 bases unmatched. In germline, CDR1 is SEHNR, CDR2 FQNEAQ (reference sequence). CDR3 residues: CASSLEGGLPYEQYF. The CDR3 DNA sequence: TGTGCCAGCAGCTTAGAAGGGGGCCTCCCCTACGAGCAGTACTTC. Supplemented by reference TRBV7-9 and TRBJ2-7, the full variable domain reads DTGVSQNPRHKITKRGQNVTFRCDPISEHNRLYWYRQTLGQGPEFLTYFQNEAQLEKSRLLSDRFSAERPKGSFSTLEIQRTEQGDSAMYLCASSLEGGLPYEQYFGPGTRLTVT.

The CDR3 DNA sequence: TGTGCCATCAGTGATGGCCCCTTGAACACTGAAGCTTTCTTT. Residues: CAISDGPLNTEAFF. V and J are TRBV10-3 and TRBJ1-1; D gene uncertain. Trimming left V 3 bases short and J 0 bases short, with 8 bases between. CDR1 and CDR2 (germline): ENHRY, SYGVKD. The CDR3 consists of 14 residues.

This clone was observed once. The rearrangement links TRBV7-9 to TRBJ2-5; 9 bases align to TRBD2. The CDR3 totals 14 residues. The trim removed 5 bases at V and 5 bases at J, leaving 6 bases unmatched. Germline CDR1 SEHNR, CDR2 FQNEAQ (reference sequence). In nucleotides, the CDR3 is TGTGCCAGCAGCCGTGGGACTAGCCTCGAGACCCAGTACTTC. Its protein is CASSRGTSLETQYF. Full variable domain (remainder filled in from reference TRBV7-9 and TRBJ2-5): DTGVSQNPRHKITKRGQNVTFRCDPISEHNRLYWYRQTLGQGPEFLTYFQNEAQLEKSRLLSDRFSAERPKGSFSTLEIQRTEQGDSAMYLCASSRGTSLETQYFGPGTRLLVL.

This clone was counted once. The CDR3 is CASSLPTLETGEQFF. Here the CDR3 DNA reads TGCGCCAGCAGCTTACCTACTCTTGAGACGGGGGAGCAGTTCTTC. The chain links TRBV5-1 to TRBJ2-1, with D perhaps TRBD2 (5 bases). This CDR3 comprises 15 residues. Germline V gene lookup returns CDR1 SGHRS and CDR2 YFSETQ. V lost 2 bases, J lost 10 bases, and 19 bases lay in between.

The chain is built from TRBV7-9 and TRBJ1-2, with D perhaps matching TRBD1 (5 bases). V was cut by 1 base and J by 8 bases, with 11 bases left in between. CDR1 and CDR2 (germline): SEHNR, FQNEAQ (reference sequence). This CDR3 contains 13 residues. The CDR3 loop reads CASSLDQGWGYTF. The CDR3 nucleotides are TGTGCCAGCAGCTTAGACCAGGGTTGGGGCTACACCTTC.

The V and J genes are TRBV5-4 and TRBJ2-7; tentatively, D is TRBD1 (6 bases). V was clipped by 5 bases and J by 0 bases, with 15 bases between them. Germline V gene data show CDR1 as SGHNT and CDR2 as YYREEE (reference sequence). There are 15 residues in the CDR3. CDR3: CASSPTGYDSYEQYF. The CDR3 DNA follows: TGTGCCAGCAGTCCCACAGGGTACGACTCCTACGAGCAGTACTTC.

The chain has TRBV7-8 and TRBJ2-6, with 9 bases fitting TRBD2. Germline CDR1 and CDR2: SGHVS and FQNEAQ. V lost 2 bases to trimming and J lost 1 base; unmatched junction nucleotides: 6. CDR3 length: 18 residues. The CDR3 reads CASSLFGSGGSGANVLTF. As DNA, the CDR3 is TGTGCCAGCAGCTTATTTGGTAGCGGGGGTTCTGGGGCCAACGTCCTGACTTTC.

Note on this clone: Other DNA sequences within the sample encode an identical CDR3. CDR3 sequence reads: CASSPGGNTIYF. The CDR3 coding sequence is TGTGCCAGTAGTCCGGGTGGAAACACCATATATTTT. The chain has TRBV19 and TRBJ1-3, with D unresolved. The CDR3 covers 12 residues. The germline V and J ends were trimmed by 5 bases and 3 bases, with 5 bases remaining between them. Looked up from germline, CDR1 is LNHDA and CDR2 is SQIVND (reference sequence).

The genes are TRBV7-3 and TRBJ1-3, with D unresolved. The CDR3 spans 14 residues. CDR1 and CDR2 (germline): SGHTA, FQGTGA. Trimming removed 5 bases at V and 0 bases at J, with 8 bases between. The CDR3 loop is CASSPSNSGNTIYF. CDR3 in DNA: TGTGCCAGCAGCCCTTCTAACTCTGGAAACACCATATATTTT. The full variable domain, its missing parts supplied by reference TRBV7-3 and TRBJ1-3, is GAGVSQTPSNKVTEKGKYVELRCDPISGHTALYWYRQSLGQGPEFLIYFQGTGAADDSGLPNDRFFAVRPEGSVSTLKIQRTERGDSAVYLCASSPSNSGNTIYFGEGSWLTVV.

This clone was observed a handful of times. The rearrangement uses TRBV5-1 and TRBJ1-4; 11 nucleotides match TRBD1. Germline CDR1 SGHRS, CDR2 YFSETQ. J lost 7 bases, V lost 4 bases, and 6 bases had no gene match. This CDR3 has 15 residues. The CDR3 DNA follows: TGCGCCAGCAGCGCCTCCGGGACAGGGGGTGAAAAACTGTTTTTT. Its protein product is CASSASGTGGEKLFF.

The genes are TRBV18 and TRBJ2-5; no firm D call. This CDR3 is 13 amino acids long. Trimming shortened V by 1 base and J by 6 bases, and 9 bases separated the two germline ends. The germline V gene has CDR1 KGHSH and CDR2 LQKENI. The CDR3 loop reads CASSPQNGKTQYF. CDR3 nucleotides: TGTGCCAGCTCACCACAGAATGGCAAGACCCAGTACTTC.

V usage is TRBV11-3 and J usage is TRBJ2-7; 11 bases are a match to TRBD2. The germline V gene has CDR1 SGHNT and CDR2 YENEEA. The V segment lost 5 bases and the J segment 1 base; nucleotides outside the gene matches: 7. The CDR3 has 16 residues. The CDR3 sequence: CASSPTSGSQSYEQYF. The CDR3 nucleotides read TGTGCCAGCAGCCCCACTAGCGGGAGTCAATCCTACGAGCAGTACTTC.

This clone came up once. DNA for the CDR3: TGTGCCAGCAGCTTAAGCACTCGGTGGACTGAAGCTTTCTTT. This gives the protein CASSLSTRWTEAFF. The chain joins TRBV7-9 to TRBJ1-1; no clear D. Germline CDR1 reads SEHNR; CDR2 reads FQNEAQ (reference sequence). This CDR3 spans 14 amino acids. Between the trimmed V and J ends, which lost 2 bases and 5 bases, there was a span of 12 bases. The variable domain in full, with the rest retrieved from reference TRBV7-9 and TRBJ1-1, is DTGVSQNPRHKITKRGQNVTFRCDPISEHNRLYWYRQTLGQGPEFLTYFQNEAQLEKSRLLSDRFSAERPKGSFSTLEIQRTEQGDSAMYLCASSLSTRWTEAFFGQGTRLTVV.

V and J are TRBV5-1 and TRBJ2-2, with no clear D. Deletions cut 4 bases from V and 1 base from J, with 5 bases between. Per the germline V gene, CDR1 is SGHRS and CDR2 is YFSETQ. The CDR3 totals 13 residues. The CDR3 spells CASSQMNTGELFF. The CDR3 bases are TGCGCCAGCAGCCAAATGAACACCGGGGAGCTGTTTTTT. The complete variable domain, with remaining parts taken from reference TRBV5-1 and TRBJ2-2, reads KAGVTQTPRYLIKTRGQQVTLSCSPISGHRSVSWYQQTPGQGLQFLFEYFSETQRNKGNFPGRFSGRQFSNSRSEMNVSTLELGDSALYLCASSQMNTGELFFGEGSRLTVL.

The rearrangement joins TRBV19 to TRBJ1-1; the match to TRBD1 covers 11 bases. Germline values: CDR1 LNHDA, CDR2 SQIVND (reference sequence). V trimming: 5 bases; J trimming: 4 bases; junction bases outside the gene matches: 6. The CDR3 spans 15 residues. In nucleotides, the CDR3 is TGTGCCAGTAGTCCGGACAGGGGGCCTGGCACTGAAGCTTTCTTT. Translation gives CASSPDRGPGTEAFF.

V gene TRBV11-3 combines with J gene TRBJ2-3; 9 positions agree with TRBD2. Germline V CDR1 and CDR2: SGHNT, YENEEA. CDR3 length: 17 amino acids. The V gene end was trimmed by 1 base and the J gene end by 6 bases; junction bases not matched to a gene: 11. CDR3 protein: CASSLGSASGDLDTQYF. The CDR3 DNA reads TGTGCCAGCAGCTTAGGATCGGCTAGCGGGGACTTGGATACGCAGTATTTT.

The CDR3 sequence is CALQGTGPPNEQYF. DNA of the CDR3: TGTGCCTTACAGGGTACCGGACCCCCCAACGAGCAGTACTTC. The rearrangement joins TRBV6-5 to TRBJ2-7, with D perhaps TRBD1 (6 bases). V was shortened by 11 bases and J by 5 bases, with 22 bases between the two germline ends. Looked up from germline, CDR1 is MNHEY and CDR2 is SVGAGI. The CDR3 contains 14 residues.

J is TRBJ2-7 and V is TRBV28, with a possible D match to TRBD1 (6 bases). CDR1 is MDHEN and CDR2 is SYDVKM in the germline V gene. The CDR3 extends over 16 amino acids. V gave up 6 bases and J gave up 4 bases, with 22 bases separating them. The CDR3 reads CASSGEPGQIRYEQYF. CDR3 sequence (DNA): TGTGCCAGCAGCGGGGAGCCGGGACAAATAAGGTACGAGCAGTACTTC.

This clone was detected once. The rearrangement uses TRBV19 and TRBJ2-7; TRBD2 might be the D (6 bases). The CDR3 covers 16 residues. Per the germline V gene, CDR1 is LNHDA and CDR2 is SQIVND (reference sequence). V gave up 8 bases and J gave up 2 bases, with 22 bases separating them. The CDR3 protein is CASSEQNGGSPYEQYF. The CDR3 nucleotides are TGTGCCAGTTCCGAGCAGAATGGAGGGTCCCCCTACGAGCAGTACTTC.

The rearrangement uses TRBV19 and TRBJ1-1; 8 nucleotides line up with TRBD1. CDR1 LNHDA and CDR2 SQIVND come from the germline V gene (reference sequence). The trim removed 5 bases at V and 3 bases at J, leaving 8 bases unmatched. The CDR3 runs to 15 residues. CDR3 nucleotides: TGTGCCAGTAGTTCCCAGGGGGCGGGGGACACTGAAGCTTTCTTT. Its protein product is CASSSQGAGDTEAFF.